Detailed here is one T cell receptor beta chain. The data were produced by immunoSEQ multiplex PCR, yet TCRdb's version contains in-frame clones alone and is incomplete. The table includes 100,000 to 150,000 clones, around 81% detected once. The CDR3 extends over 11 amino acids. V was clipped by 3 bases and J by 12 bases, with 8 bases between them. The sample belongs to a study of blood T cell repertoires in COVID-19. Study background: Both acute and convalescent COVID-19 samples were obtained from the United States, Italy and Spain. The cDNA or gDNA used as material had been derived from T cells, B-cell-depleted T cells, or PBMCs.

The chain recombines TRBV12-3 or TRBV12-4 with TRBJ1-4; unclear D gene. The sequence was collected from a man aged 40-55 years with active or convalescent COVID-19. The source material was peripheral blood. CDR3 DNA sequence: TGTGCCAGCAGTTTTGTCGGGGAACTGTTTTTT. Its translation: CASSFVGELFF.